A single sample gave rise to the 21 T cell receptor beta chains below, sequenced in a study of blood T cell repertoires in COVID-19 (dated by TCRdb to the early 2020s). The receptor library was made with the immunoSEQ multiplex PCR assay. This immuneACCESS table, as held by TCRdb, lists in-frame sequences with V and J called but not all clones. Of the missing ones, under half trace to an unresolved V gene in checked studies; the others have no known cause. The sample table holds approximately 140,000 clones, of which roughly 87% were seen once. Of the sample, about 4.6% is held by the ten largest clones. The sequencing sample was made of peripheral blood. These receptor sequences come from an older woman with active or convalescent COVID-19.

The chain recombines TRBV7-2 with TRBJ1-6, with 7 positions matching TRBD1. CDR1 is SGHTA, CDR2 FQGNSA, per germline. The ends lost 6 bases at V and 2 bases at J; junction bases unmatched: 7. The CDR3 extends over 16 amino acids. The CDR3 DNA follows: TGTGCCAGCAGAAAGACAGGGATGACCTATAATTCACCCCTCCACTTT. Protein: CASRKTGMTYNSPLHF. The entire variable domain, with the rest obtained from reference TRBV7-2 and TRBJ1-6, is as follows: GAGVSQSPSNKVTEKGKDVELRCDPISGHTALYWYRQSLGQGLEFLIYFQGNSAPDKSGLPSDRFSAERTGGSVSTLTIQRTQQEDSAVYLCASRKTGMTYNSPLHFGNGTRLTVT.

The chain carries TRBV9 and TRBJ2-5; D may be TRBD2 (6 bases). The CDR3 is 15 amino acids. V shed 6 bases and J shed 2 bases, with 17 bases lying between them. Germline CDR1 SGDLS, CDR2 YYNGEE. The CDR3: CASTFSEGLQETQYF. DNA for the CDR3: TGTGCCAGCACATTCTCGGAGGGACTTCAAGAGACCCAGTACTTC.

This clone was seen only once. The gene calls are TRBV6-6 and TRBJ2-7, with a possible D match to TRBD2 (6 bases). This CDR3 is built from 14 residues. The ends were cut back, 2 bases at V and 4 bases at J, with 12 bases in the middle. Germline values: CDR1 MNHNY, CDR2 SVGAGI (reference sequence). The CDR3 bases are TGTGCCAGCAGTTACGGCAGGAGGGAGTACGAGCAGTACTTC. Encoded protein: CASSYGRREYEQYF.

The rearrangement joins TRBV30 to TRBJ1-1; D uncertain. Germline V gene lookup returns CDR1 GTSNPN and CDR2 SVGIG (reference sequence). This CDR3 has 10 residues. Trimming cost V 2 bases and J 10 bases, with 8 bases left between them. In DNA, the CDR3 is TGTGCCTGGAGTTCCCCGGGAGCTTTCTTT. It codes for CAWSSPGAFF.

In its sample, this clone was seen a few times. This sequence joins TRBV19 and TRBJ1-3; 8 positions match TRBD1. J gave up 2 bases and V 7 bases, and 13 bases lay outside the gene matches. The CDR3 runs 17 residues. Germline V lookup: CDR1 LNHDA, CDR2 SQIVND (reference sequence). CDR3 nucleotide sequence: TGTGCCAGTACCCAGCCCGGGCGGACAGGGACTGGAAACACCATATATTTT. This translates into CASTQPGRTGTGNTIYF.

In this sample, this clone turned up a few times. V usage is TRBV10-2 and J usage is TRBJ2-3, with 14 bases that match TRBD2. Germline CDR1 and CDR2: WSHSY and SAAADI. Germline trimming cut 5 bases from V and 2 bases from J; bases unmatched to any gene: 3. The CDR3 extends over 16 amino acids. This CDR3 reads CASSPGLAGDTDTQYF. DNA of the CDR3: TGCGCCAGCAGTCCGGGACTAGCGGGGGACACAGATACGCAGTATTTT.

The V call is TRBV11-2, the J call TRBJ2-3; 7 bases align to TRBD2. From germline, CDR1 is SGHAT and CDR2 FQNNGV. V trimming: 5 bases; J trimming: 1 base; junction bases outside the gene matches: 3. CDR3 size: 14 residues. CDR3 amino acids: CASSLGGGTDTQYF. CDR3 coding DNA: TGTGCCAGCAGCCTGGGGGGGGGCACAGATACGCAGTATTTT.

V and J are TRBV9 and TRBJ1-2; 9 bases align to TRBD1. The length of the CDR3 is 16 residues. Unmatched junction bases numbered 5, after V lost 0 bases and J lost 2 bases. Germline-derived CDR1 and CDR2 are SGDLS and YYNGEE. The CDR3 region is CASSVEGTGYNYGYTF. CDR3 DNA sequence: TGTGCCAGCAGCGTAGAAGGGACAGGGTACAACTATGGCTACACCTTC.

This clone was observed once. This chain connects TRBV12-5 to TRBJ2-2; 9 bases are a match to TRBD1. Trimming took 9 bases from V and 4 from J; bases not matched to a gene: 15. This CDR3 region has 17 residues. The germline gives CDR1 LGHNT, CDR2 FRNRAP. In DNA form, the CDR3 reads TGTGCTAGCCGACCGTCAACGGGACAGGGAGGCACCGGGGAGCTGTTTTTT. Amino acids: CASRPSTGQGGTGELFF. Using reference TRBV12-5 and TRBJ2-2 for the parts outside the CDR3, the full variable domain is DARVTQTPRHKVTEMGQEVTMRCQPILGHNTVFWYRQTMMQGLELLAYFRNRAPLDDSGMPKDRFSAEMPDATLATLKIQPSEPRDSAVYFCASRPSTGQGGTGELFFGEGSRLTVL.

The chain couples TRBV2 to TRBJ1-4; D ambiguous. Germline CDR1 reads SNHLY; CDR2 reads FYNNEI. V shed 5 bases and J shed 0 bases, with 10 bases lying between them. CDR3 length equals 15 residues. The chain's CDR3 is CASSPRSATNEKLFF. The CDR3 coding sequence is TGTGCCAGCAGTCCTAGGAGCGCAACTAATGAAAAACTGTTTTTT.

CDR3 loop: CASSAPGGGGEQFF. In nucleotides, the CDR3 is TGTGCCAGCAGCGCCCCTGGGGGTGGGGGGGAGCAGTTCTTC. This chain joins TRBV7-2 and TRBJ2-1; possibly TRBD2 for D (6 bases). Between the trimmed V and J ends, which lost 5 bases and 10 bases, there was a span of 18 bases. The germline CDR1 and CDR2 sequences are SGHTA and FQGNSA. CDR3 size: 14 residues.

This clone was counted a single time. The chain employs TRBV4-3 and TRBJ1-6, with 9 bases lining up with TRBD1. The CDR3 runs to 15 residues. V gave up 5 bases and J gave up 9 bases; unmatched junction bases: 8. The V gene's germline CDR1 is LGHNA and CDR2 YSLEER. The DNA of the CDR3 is TGCGCCAGCAGCGCGACCGGGACAGGGACTTCACCCCTCCACTTT. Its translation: CASSATGTGTSPLHF.

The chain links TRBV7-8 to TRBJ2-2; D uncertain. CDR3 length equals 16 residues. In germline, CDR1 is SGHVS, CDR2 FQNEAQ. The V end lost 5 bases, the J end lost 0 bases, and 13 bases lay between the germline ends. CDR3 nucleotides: TGTGCCAGCAGCCGGTACACCGAACCGAACACCGGGGAGCTGTTTTTT. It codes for CASSRYTEPNTGELFF.

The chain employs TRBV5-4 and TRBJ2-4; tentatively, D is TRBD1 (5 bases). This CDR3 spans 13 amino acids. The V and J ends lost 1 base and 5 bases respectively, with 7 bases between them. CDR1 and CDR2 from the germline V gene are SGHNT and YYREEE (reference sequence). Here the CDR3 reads CASSLTGENIQYF. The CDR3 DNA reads TGTGCCAGCAGCTTGACAGGAGAAAACATTCAGTACTTC.

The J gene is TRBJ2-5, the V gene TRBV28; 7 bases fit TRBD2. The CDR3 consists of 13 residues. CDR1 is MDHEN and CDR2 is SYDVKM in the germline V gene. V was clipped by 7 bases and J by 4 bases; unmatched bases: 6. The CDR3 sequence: CASTARGVETQYF. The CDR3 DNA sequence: TGTGCCAGCACTGCCCGGGGGGTAGAGACCCAGTACTTC.

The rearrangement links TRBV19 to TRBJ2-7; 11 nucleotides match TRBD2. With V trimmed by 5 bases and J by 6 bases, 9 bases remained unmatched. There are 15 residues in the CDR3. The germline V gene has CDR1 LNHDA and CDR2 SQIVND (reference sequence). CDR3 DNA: TGTGCCAGTAGTTTCATAGCGGGGGGGCTTGCCGAGCAGTACTTC. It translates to CASSFIAGGLAEQYF.

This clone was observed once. DNA of the CDR3: TGTGCCAGCAGCTTACTTATACAATCCGGGGAGACCCAGTACTTC. It is translated as CASSLLIQSGETQYF. The chain recombines TRBV7-2 with TRBJ2-5; no firm D call. Germline CDR1 SGHTA, CDR2 FQGNSA. This CDR3 spans 15 amino acids. V was clipped by 2 bases and J by 5 bases, with 15 bases between them.

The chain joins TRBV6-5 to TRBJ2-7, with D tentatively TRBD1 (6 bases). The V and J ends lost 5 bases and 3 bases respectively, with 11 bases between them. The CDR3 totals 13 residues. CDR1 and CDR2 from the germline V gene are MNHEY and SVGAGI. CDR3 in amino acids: CASSQGSYYEQYF. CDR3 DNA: TGTGCCAGCAGTCAGGGGAGCTACTACGAGCAGTACTTC.

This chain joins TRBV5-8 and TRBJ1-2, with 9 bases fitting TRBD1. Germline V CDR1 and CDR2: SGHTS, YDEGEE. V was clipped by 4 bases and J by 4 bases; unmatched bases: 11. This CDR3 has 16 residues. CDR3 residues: CASSTRWDRASYGYTF. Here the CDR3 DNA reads TGTGCCAGCAGCACACGCTGGGACAGGGCAAGCTATGGCTACACCTTC.

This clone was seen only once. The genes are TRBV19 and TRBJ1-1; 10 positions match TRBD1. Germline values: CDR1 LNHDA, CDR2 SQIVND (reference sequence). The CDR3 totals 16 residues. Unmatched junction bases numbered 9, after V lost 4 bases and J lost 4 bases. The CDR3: CASSTGQGGSVTEAFF. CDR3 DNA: TGTGCCAGTAGTACAGGACAGGGGGGAAGTGTCACTGAAGCTTTCTTT.

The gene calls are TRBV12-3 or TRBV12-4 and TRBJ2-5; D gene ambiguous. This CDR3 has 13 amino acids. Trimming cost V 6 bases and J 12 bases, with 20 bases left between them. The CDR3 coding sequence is TGTGCCAGCAGGGCAGACTCCGCATTATTCGAGTACTTC. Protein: CASRADSALFEYF.